This TCR beta chain was retrieved from a study of T-cell memory formation after mild COVID-19. About the study: TCR clusters showed largely donor specificity.

Whole-study findings and limits: There was a balanced CD4/CD8 profile in clones contracting day 15 to 85, and later expanders leaned CD4+.

TCRalpha and TCRbeta libraries used 5'RACE with constant-segment primers and UMIs. Each CDR3 protein is one row after TCRdb ran MiXCR on the 5' RACE reads. The table records 400,000 to 550,000 distinct CDR3 sequences, more than 20% of them present only once. This clonotype showed up just a few times. What it binds is not known. Sequencing was carried out using PBMCs or a T cell subset sorted from them (not recorded which). The TCR comes from an adult woman who had mild COVID-19 (a few samples of this study predate the infection). Cell type and time point are not known.

In DNA form, the CDR3 reads TGTGCCAGCAGCAGGGGACGGGGGATCTCCTACGAGCAGTACTTC. Translation: CASSRGRGISYEQYF. The V and J genes are TRBV7-3 and TRBJ2-7; tentative D call: TRBD2 (6 bases). Trimming took off 5 bases at V and 0 bases at J, with 14 bases between the two ends. Germline V gene sequence: CDR1 SGHTA, CDR2 FQGTGA. There are 15 residues in the CDR3.